Below, 32 T cell receptor beta chains from the same sample are listed, as sequenced in a study of response to subunit inactivated influenza vaccine. TCRdb processed the RT-PCR reads anew with MiXCR; each CDR3 protein has one entry. The sample shows a few hundred thousand distinct CDR3 sequences, 14% of them seen only once. The specimen comprised PBMCs from blood, sampled 11 to 12 days after vaccination. These receptors originate from a man aged 45-60 years who received an inactivated influenza vaccine.

This clonotype has a count of ten or more. V is TRBV4-3 and J is TRBJ2-7; 7 bases fit TRBD1. The germline CDR1 and CDR2 sequences are LGHNA and YSLEER. Losses at the gene ends were 0 bases for V and 6 bases for J; bases not matched to a gene: 8. The CDR3 covers 15 residues. Here the CDR3 DNA reads TGCGCCAGCAGCCAAGAGCGGACAGGATTAATCGAGCAGTACTTC. It codes for CASSQERTGLIEQYF.

The chain combines TRBV6-5 with TRBJ2-1; either TRBD1 or TRBD2 may fit D (6 bases each). The CDR3 has 14 residues. Trimming left V 2 bases short and J 7 bases short, with 12 bases between. Germline CDR1 reads MNHEY; CDR2 reads SVGAGI. DNA of the CDR3: TGTGCCAGCAGTTACGGGGGGCCGGGGAATGAGCAGTTCTTC. It encodes CASSYGGPGNEQFF.

This clonotype was observed at least ten times. The chain carries TRBV5-1 and TRBJ2-5; 10 bases agree with TRBD1. Germline loops: CDR1 SGHRS, CDR2 YFSETQ. There are 14 residues in the CDR3. Losses at the gene ends were 0 bases for V and 4 bases for J; bases not matched to a gene: 0. Here the CDR3 reads CASSLGTGGETQYF. The DNA of the CDR3 is TGCGCCAGCAGCTTGGGGACAGGGGGAGAGACCCAGTACTTC.

The chain combines TRBV7-3 with TRBJ1-1; D possibly corresponds to TRBD1 (6 bases). This CDR3 spans 15 amino acids. The germline CDR1 and CDR2 sequences are SGHTA and FQGTGA. The V end lost 11 bases, the J end lost 0 bases, and 19 bases lay between the germline ends. The CDR3 is CAGKHRDALNTEAFF. As DNA, the CDR3 is TGTGCCGGAAAACACAGGGACGCCCTGAACACTGAAGCTTTCTTT. Full variable domain (outside the CDR3, taken from reference TRBV7-3 and TRBJ1-1): GAGVSQTPSNKVTEKGKYVELRCDPISGHTALYWYRQSLGQGPEFLIYFQGTGAADDSGLPNDRFFAVRPEGSVSTLKIQRTERGDSAVYLCAGKHRDALNTEAFFGQGTRLTVV.

This clonotype was counted many times. V gene TRBV28 combines with J gene TRBJ2-4, with 10 nucleotides matching TRBD1. V trimming: 1 base; J trimming: 8 bases; junction bases outside the gene matches: 14. Germline CDR1 reads MDHEN; CDR2 reads SYDVKM. The CDR3 covers 18 residues. The CDR3 is CASSLFQIRDRGSYIQYF. The CDR3 DNA sequence: TGTGCCAGCAGTTTATTTCAGATCCGGGACAGGGGATCTTACATTCAGTACTTC.

This clonotype was detected only a few times. This chain joins TRBV20-1 and TRBJ1-6, with D uncertain. The CDR3 totals 15 residues. Trimming left V 6 bases short and J 4 bases short, with 16 bases between. Germline V gene sequence: CDR1 DFQATT, CDR2 SNEGSKA (reference sequence). The CDR3 DNA is TGCAGTGCCCTCCCCCCTGGCGGGTATAATTCACCCCTCCACTTT. This translates into CSALPPGGYNSPLHF.

The V call is TRBV20-1, the J call TRBJ1-2; D call uncertain. The CDR3 is 15 amino acids. In germline, CDR1 is DFQATT, CDR2 SNEGSKA (reference sequence). V dropped 0 bases and J dropped 2 bases, with 13 bases sitting between them. CDR3 loop: CSARDPSQGNYGYTF. CDR3 nucleotides: TGCAGTGCTAGAGACCCGTCACAAGGAAACTATGGCTACACCTTC.

The genes are TRBV5-1 and TRBJ2-5; D might be TRBD1 or TRBD2, each matching 5 bases. V dropped 0 bases and J dropped 4 bases, with 10 bases sitting between them. The V gene's germline CDR1 is SGHRS and CDR2 YFSETQ. The CDR3 has 14 residues. CDR3 DNA: TGCGCCAGCAGCTTGGCAAGTGGGGGAGAGACCCAGTACTTC. Protein sequence: CASSLASGGETQYF.

This clonotype was observed a handful of times. The CDR3 loop is CASRMDRESYNSPLHF. DNA of the CDR3: TGTGCCAGCAGGATGGACAGGGAGTCCTATAATTCACCCCTCCACTTT. J is TRBJ1-6 and V is TRBV2; 8 bases are shared with TRBD1. This CDR3 contains 16 residues. Trimming at V came to 6 bases and at J to 1 base, leaving 5 bases not matched to a gene. Germline CDR1 and CDR2: SNHLY and FYNNEI.

J is TRBJ1-3 and V is TRBV5-6, with D perhaps matching TRBD1 (5 bases). The germline V gene encodes CDR1 SGHDT and CDR2 YYEEEE. The germline V and J ends were trimmed by 4 bases and 0 bases, with 8 bases remaining between them. This CDR3 is 14 amino acids long. This CDR3 reads CASSIRGSGNTIYF. CDR3 in DNA: TGTGCCAGCAGCATAAGGGGCTCTGGAAACACCATATATTTT.

The table lists this clonotype with many counts. The chain joins TRBV7-2 to TRBJ2-7; perhaps TRBD1 as D (5 bases). The CDR3 totals 13 residues. Trimming shortened V by 5 bases and J by 2 bases, and 10 bases separated the two germline ends. Germline V gene sequence: CDR1 SGHTA, CDR2 FQGNSA. The CDR3 loop is CASSRDRTYEQYF. The CDR3, as DNA: TGTGCCAGCAGCCGAGACAGAACCTACGAGCAGTACTTC.

This clonotype was observed a few times. The chain uses TRBV3-1 and TRBJ1-1; possible D gene TRBD1, 5 bases. CDR1 is LGHDT, CDR2 YNNKEL, per germline (reference sequence). The CDR3 loop spans 13 amino acids. Trimming removed 1 base from V and 7 bases from J, with 10 bases in between. The CDR3 loop is CASSQVLRGEAFF. CDR3 in DNA: TGTGCCAGCAGCCAAGTTTTGAGGGGTGAAGCTTTCTTT.

This clonotype was counted a few times. The V and J genes are TRBV20-1 and TRBJ2-1; 9 bases are a match to TRBD2. V shed 6 bases and J 9 bases; nucleotides not matched to a gene: 15. The CDR3 spans 15 residues. Germline V gene data show CDR1 as DFQATT and CDR2 as SNEGSKA (reference sequence). CDR3 bases: TGCAGTGCCCCAGTGGGCGGGAGGGTGGTCACTGAGCAGTTCTTC. It translates to CSAPVGGRVVTEQFF.

The chain is built from TRBV5-1 and TRBJ2-1, with D perhaps matching TRBD2 (5 bases). Per the germline V gene, CDR1 is SGHRS and CDR2 is YFSETQ. V was shortened by 0 bases and J by 0 bases, with 10 bases between the two germline ends. This CDR3 spans 16 amino acids. DNA for the CDR3: TGCGCCAGCAGCTTGGACGGGGTGAGCTCCTACAATGAGCAGTTCTTC. Encoded protein: CASSLDGVSSYNEQFF.

This rearrangement joins TRBV29-1 to TRBJ1-1; D is undetermined. The CDR3 covers 12 residues. Germline CDR1 SQVTM, CDR2 ANQGSEA. Trimming removed 7 bases from V and 1 base from J, with 10 bases in between. DNA of the CDR3: TGCAGCGCAGCCGGGTCGAACACTGAAGCTTTCTTT. Residues: CSAAGSNTEAFF.

The chain uses TRBV7-2 and TRBJ1-1; 7 positions agree with TRBD1. Germline CDR1 SGHTA, CDR2 FQGNSA. The V segment lost 3 bases and the J segment 5 bases; nucleotides outside the gene matches: 9. The CDR3 consists of 15 residues. CDR3: CASSFVTSGGTEAFF. For the CDR3, the DNA is TGTGCCAGCAGCTTCGTTACTTCAGGGGGGACTGAAGCTTTCTTT.

This clonotype was recorded a few times. The chain uses TRBV3-1 and TRBJ1-2, with TRBD1 matching 8 bases. CDR3 size: 15 residues. J gave up 6 bases and V 1 base, and 7 bases lay outside the gene matches. The germline gives CDR1 LGHDT, CDR2 YNNKEL (reference sequence). CDR3 residues: CASSQGAGGSHGYTF. CDR3 DNA: TGTGCCAGCAGCCAAGGGGCAGGGGGCAGCCATGGCTACACCTTC.

CDR3 sequence reads: CASSLRPLVGTRRLSYNEQFF. CDR3 DNA sequence: TGTGCCAGCAGCTTGCGACCTCTCGTTGGGACTAGAAGATTGAGCTACAATGAGCAGTTCTTC. V and J are TRBV5-6 and TRBJ2-1; 8 nucleotides agree with TRBD2. This CDR3 contains 21 residues. The V and J ends lost 1 base and 3 bases, in that order; junction bases with no gene match: 21. CDR1 SGHDT and CDR2 YYEEEE come from the germline V gene. Filled out from reference TRBV5-6 and TRBJ2-1, the complete variable domain reads DAGVTQSPTHLIKTRGQQVTLRCSPKSGHDTVSWYQQALGQGPQFIFQYYEEEERQRGNFPDRFSGHQFPNYSSELNVNALLLGDSALYLCASSLRPLVGTRRLSYNEQFFGPGTRLTVL.

The table lists this clonotype with many counts. This chain links TRBV14 with TRBJ1-5; D gene uncertain. Trimming took 1 base from V and 6 from J, leaving 7 bases between them. The CDR3 has 13 residues. Germline V CDR1 and CDR2: SGHDN, FVKESK. CDR3 DNA sequence: TGTGCCAGCAGCCAAGTTCCAGGTCAGCCCCAGCATTTT. Amino acids: CASSQVPGQPQHF.

The V gene is TRBV4-3, the J gene TRBJ2-3; 8 bases align to TRBD1. Germline V lookup: CDR1 LGHNA, CDR2 YSLEER. With 0 bases clipped from V and 1 base from J, the junction kept 15 bases outside the gene matches. The CDR3 consists of 20 residues. This CDR3 is CASSQDLVTGASIGTDTQYF. The CDR3 DNA reads TGCGCCAGCAGCCAAGATCTCGTGACAGGGGCGTCCATCGGCACAGATACGCAGTATTTT.

Ten or more counts support this clonotype. The chain links TRBV5-1 to TRBJ2-7; 9 positions agree with TRBD1. V gave up 4 bases and J gave up 2 bases; unmatched junction bases: 7. The CDR3 is 15 residues long. Germline lookup yields CDR1 SGHRS and CDR2 YFSETQ. The DNA for the CDR3 is TGCGCCAGCAGCCGCCAGACAGGGGGTACCTACGAGCAGTACTTC. Its translation: CASSRQTGGTYEQYF. Drawing the rest from reference TRBV5-1 and TRBJ2-7, the complete variable domain is KAGVTQTPRYLIKTRGQQVTLSCSPISGHRSVSWYQQTPGQGLQFLFEYFSETQRNKGNFPGRFSGRQFSNSRSEMNVSTLELGDSALYLCASSRQTGGTYEQYFGPGTRLTVT.

This clonotype came up many times. The chain links TRBV4-1 to TRBJ2-2; 9 bases are shared with TRBD1. The germline V gene encodes CDR1 MGHRA and CDR2 YSYEKL. This CDR3 spans 15 amino acids. V trimming: 6 bases; J trimming: 1 base; junction bases outside the gene matches: 3. In DNA form, the CDR3 reads TGCGCCAGCAGGCAGGACAGGGGGAACACCGGGGAGCTGTTTTTT. As protein: CASRQDRGNTGELFF.

This clonotype appeared many times. The J gene is TRBJ1-2, the V gene TRBV20-1; 7 positions agree with TRBD1. The junction had 8 bases not matched to a gene; V was cut back by 3 bases and J by 13 bases. The germline CDR1 and CDR2 sequences are DFQATT and SNEGSKA (reference sequence). The CDR3 is made up of 11 amino acids. CDR3 sequence: CSARADRASTF. The CDR3 region has the DNA TGCAGTGCTAGGGCCGACAGGGCCTCCACCTTC.

This clonotype was counted between two and nine times. The chain uses TRBV6-1 and TRBJ2-7, with 7 bases identical to TRBD1. This CDR3 is built from 14 residues. Trimming took 7 bases from V and 5 from J; bases not matched to a gene: 11. The germline V gene has CDR1 MNHNS and CDR2 SASEGT. CDR3 nucleotides: TGTGCCAGCACGCTCGGGACAGCTCCTAACGAGCAGTACTTC. The encoded protein is CASTLGTAPNEQYF.

The V and J genes are TRBV7-9 and TRBJ2-7; 7 bases align to TRBD2. There are 14 residues in the CDR3. Trimming took 1 base from V and 3 from J; bases not matched to a gene: 3. The germline V gene has CDR1 SEHNR and CDR2 FQNEAQ (reference sequence). The CDR3 protein is CASSLDGGNYEQYF. The CDR3 DNA is TGTGCCAGCAGCTTAGACGGGGGGAACTACGAGCAGTACTTC.

This clonotype was seen a few times. The chain links TRBV20-1 to TRBJ2-7; D possibly corresponds to TRBD2 (5 bases). The germline V gene has CDR1 DFQATT and CDR2 SNEGSKA (reference sequence). This CDR3 has 15 residues. V shed 0 bases and J shed 9 bases, with 21 bases lying between them. CDR3 nucleotides: TGCAGTGCTAGAGATGTCCGGGGAACAACTACGACGCAGTACTTC. Translated, it gives CSARDVRGTTTTQYF.

The rearrangement uses TRBV27 and TRBJ2-7; D call uncertain. The CDR3 runs to 14 residues. V lost 6 bases and J lost 1, with 13 bases in between. Germline V gene data show CDR1 as MNHEY and CDR2 as SMNVEV (reference sequence). CDR3 protein: CASSPITASYEQYF. Here the CDR3 DNA reads TGTGCCAGCAGCCCCATAACGGCGTCCTACGAGCAGTACTTC.

This clonotype occurred a few times. V usage is TRBV23-1 and J usage is TRBJ2-1; no clear D. Being an ORF, TRBV23-1 has a function that is uncertain. This CDR3 has 17 amino acids. The germline V and J ends were trimmed by 6 bases and 4 bases, with 22 bases remaining between them. The chain's CDR3 is CASSLFRSVETYNEQFF. In DNA form, the CDR3 reads TGCGCCAGCAGCCTCTTCCGATCTGTCGAGACATACAATGAGCAGTTCTTC.

This clonotype came up a few times. This rearrangement joins TRBV28 to TRBJ2-5; D ambiguous. CDR3 length equals 13 residues. The ends were cut back, 6 bases at V and 1 base at J, with 9 bases in the middle. Germline values: CDR1 MDHEN, CDR2 SYDVKM. This CDR3 is CASSTTVQETQYF. CDR3 sequence (DNA): TGTGCCAGCAGCACCACGGTCCAAGAGACCCAGTACTTC.

This sequence joins TRBV12-3 or TRBV12-4 and TRBJ2-7, with D tentatively TRBD2 (5 bases). This CDR3 spans 12 amino acids. Trimming shortened V by 2 bases and J by 10 bases, and 12 bases separated the two germline ends. CDR3 in DNA: TGTGCCAGCAGTTTACGGCGGAGGCAACAGTACTTC. It translates to CASSLRRRQQYF.

This clonotype appeared a few times. The chain is built from TRBV28 and TRBJ2-3, with 11 bases lining up with TRBD2. In germline, CDR1 is MDHEN, CDR2 SYDVKM. Germline trimming cut 6 bases from V and 1 base from J; bases unmatched to any gene: 0. The CDR3 runs to 14 residues. Here the CDR3 reads CASRGLAGTDTQYF. The CDR3, as DNA: TGTGCCAGCAGGGGACTAGCGGGCACAGATACGCAGTATTTT. The variable domain in full, with the rest retrieved from reference TRBV28 and TRBJ2-3, is DVKVTQSSRYLVKRTGEKVFLECVQDMDHENMFWYRQDPGLGLRLIYFSYDVKMKEKGDIPEGYSVSREKKERFSLILESASTNQTSMYLCASRGLAGTDTQYFGPGTRLTVL.

This chain links TRBV7-2 with TRBJ2-7; D might be TRBD1 (6 bases). The germline V gene encodes CDR1 SGHTA and CDR2 FQGNSA. The ends were cut back, 5 bases at V and 7 bases at J, with 18 bases in the middle. The CDR3 sequence is 14 residues long. The CDR3 nucleotides are TGTGCCAGCAGCGTAAATGGGGGCCTGGGGGAGCAGTACTTC. Its translation is CASSVNGGLGEQYF.